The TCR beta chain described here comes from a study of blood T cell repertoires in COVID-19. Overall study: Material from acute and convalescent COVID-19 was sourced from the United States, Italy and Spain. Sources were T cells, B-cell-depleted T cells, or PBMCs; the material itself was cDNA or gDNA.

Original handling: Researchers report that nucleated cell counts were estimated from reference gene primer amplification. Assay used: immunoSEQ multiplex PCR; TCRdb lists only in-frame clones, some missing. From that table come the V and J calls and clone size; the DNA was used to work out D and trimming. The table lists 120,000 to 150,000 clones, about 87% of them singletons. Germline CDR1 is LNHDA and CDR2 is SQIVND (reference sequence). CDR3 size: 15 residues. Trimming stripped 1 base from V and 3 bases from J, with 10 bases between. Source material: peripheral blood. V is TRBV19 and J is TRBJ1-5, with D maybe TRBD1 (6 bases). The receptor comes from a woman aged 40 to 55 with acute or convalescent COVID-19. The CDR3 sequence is CASSIGTGFNQPQHF. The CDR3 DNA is TGTGCCAGTAGTATAGGTACAGGGTTCAATCAGCCCCAGCATTTT.